This T cell receptor beta chain was identified in a study of blood T cell repertoires in COVID-19. In the study overall: The United States, Italy and Spain were the sources of the acute and convalescent COVID-19 samples. T cells, B-cell-depleted T cells, or PBMCs provided the cDNA or gDNA that served as material.

CDR1 is SGHRS, CDR2 YFSETQ, per germline. This CDR3 is 15 amino acids long. V dropped 2 bases and J dropped 5 bases, with 15 bases sitting between them. Study processing details: Quantification of nucleated cells was approximated via reference gene primer amplification. Some clones are missing from TCRdb's copy, which holds only in-frame ones; the method was immunoSEQ multiplex PCR. V and J calls and clone size follow that table, whereas D and trimming were derived from the DNA. The profile covers approximately 53,000 clones, with 82% appearing a single time and roughly 2.6% taken by the ten largest.

Sequences were obtained from peripheral blood. This receptor was identified in an older woman with acute or convalescent COVID-19. The chain links TRBV5-1 to TRBJ2-3; a weak D match, TRBD2 (6 bases). The CDR3 protein is CASSFGSGSLDTQYF. CDR3 sequence (DNA): TGCGCCAGCAGCTTTGGTTCCGGGAGCTTAGATACGCAGTATTTT.